Listed below are T cell receptor beta chains from one sample, sequenced in a study of blood T cells in healthy people across ages. MiXCR was run by TCRdb on the 5' RACE reads, yielding one entry per CDR3 protein. The data hold around 800,000 distinct CDR3 sequences, with under 45% observed a single time. The specimen sequenced was blood. The receptors derive from a man between 60 and 75 years old in good health. CDR3s include the opening cysteine and the closing phenylalanine or tryptophan. D genes are given only for firm matches. Size values are once, few and many counts, or a class for expanded clones, and some rows have none.

D gene | J gene | clone size | V gene | CDR3 DNA | CDR3 protein
TRBD1 | TRBJ2-2 | NA | TRBV20-1 | TGCAGTGCTCCCGGGACAGGGAACACCGGGGAGCTGTTTTTT | CSAPGTGNTGELFF
TRBD1 | TRBJ2-7 | NA | TRBV5-1 | TGCGCCAGCACCCCGGGACAGCCCTACGAGCAGTACTTC | CASTPGQPYEQYF
NA | TRBJ1-2 | NA | TRBV7-2 | TGTGCCAGCAGCTCTCCACTTACTAACTATGGCTACACCTTC | CASSSPLTNYGYTF
NA | TRBJ2-3 | NA | TRBV7-9 | TGTGCCAGCAGCTTAGGCCTGTCAGATACGCAGTATTTT | CASSLGLSDTQYF
NA | TRBJ2-4 | many | TRBV7-2 | TGTGCCAGCAGCGCCCGGGACGACATTCAGTACTTC | CASSARDDIQYF
TRBD1 | TRBJ2-1 | few | TRBV6-5 | TGTGCCAGCAGTAGACGGACAGGTCGAGAGCAGTTCTTC | CASSRRTGREQFF
NA | TRBJ1-2 | NA | TRBV5-1 | TGCGCCAGCAGCTTCGATAGGGGGACTAACTATGGCTACACCTTC | CASSFDRGTNYGYTF
NA | TRBJ1-2 | NA | TRBV14 | TGTGCCAGCAAACCTCATGGGGGTGGCTACACCTTC | CASKPHGGGYTF
NA | TRBJ2-7 | NA | TRBV6-2/TRBV6-3 | TGTGCCAGCAGTTACCGGCCCTACGAGCAGTACTTC | CASSYRPYEQYF
TRBD1 | TRBJ2-7 | NA | TRBV11-2 | TGTGCCAGCAGCAAGGGACAGGGTATAAACTACGAGCAGTACTTC | CASSKGQGINYEQYF
NA | TRBJ1-6 | NA | TRBV16 | TGTGCCAGCAGCCAATCGGAAAGCTCACCCCTCCACTTT | CASSQSESSPLHF
TRBD1 | TRBJ1-5 | once | TRBV5-6 | TGTGCCAGCAGCTTTTTTCGACAGGGGGTTTATCAGCCCCAGCATTTT | CASSFFRQGVYQPQHF
TRBD2 | TRBJ2-5 | NA | TRBV4-3 | TGCGCCAGCAGCCAAGGTCCCCCTAGCGGGGAAGAGACCCAGTACTTC | CASSQGPPSGEETQYF
NA | TRBJ1-1 | NA | TRBV4-3 | TGCGCCAGCAGCCAAGTGATGTTTGGCACTGAAGCTTTCTTT | CASSQVMFGTEAFF
NA | TRBJ1-4 | many | TRBV6-6 | TGTGCCAGCACCCCCGGGACATCTGAAAAACTGTTTTTT | CASTPGTSEKLFF
NA | TRBJ1-2 | few | TRBV11-2 | TGTGCCAGCAGCTCAGAGGGCTATGGCTACACCTTC | CASSSEGYGYTF
NA | TRBJ1-4 | few | TRBV11-2 | TGTGCCAGCAGCCAAGGGACGGTGGCAACTAATGAAAAACTGTTTTTT | CASSQGTVATNEKLFF
NA | TRBJ2-7 | many | TRBV29-1 | TGCAGCGTTGAGGGGCGGGTGAAATCGGACGGAATGTTTAGCTCCTACGAGCAGTACTTC | CSVEGRVKSDGMFSSYEQYF
NA | TRBJ1-1 | NA | TRBV29-1 | TGCAGCGTTGCGTATGATAATGAAGCTTTCTTT | CSVAYDNEAFF
TRBD1 | TRBJ2-7 | few | TRBV7-2 | TGTGCCAGCAGCCCTACAGGGGAAGCGGCCTACGAGCAGTACTTC | CASSPTGEAAYEQYF
NA | TRBJ1-2 | NA | TRBV9 | TGTGCCAGCAGCGTAAGTGGGGGAAGCTACACCTTC | CASSVSGGSYTF
NA | TRBJ2-1 | NA | TRBV2 | TGTGCCAGCAGGGTGACAGATTACAATGAGCAGTTCTTC | CASRVTDYNEQFF
NA | TRBJ2-7 | few | TRBV25-1 | TGTGCCAGCAGGAGTGAGAGCTCCTACGAGCAGTACTTC | CASRSESSYEQYF
TRBD1 | TRBJ1-2 | few | TRBV20-1 | TGCAGTGCCCCAGACAGGGGATTGGGCTACACCTTC | CSAPDRGLGYTF
TRBD2 | TRBJ2-7 | NA | TRBV20-1 | TGCAGCATCTCTCGGGGGGAAAGCTCCTACGAGCAGTACTTC | CSISRGESSYEQYF
TRBD1 | TRBJ1-1 | NA | TRBV18 | TGTGCCAGCTCAGGGGGACAGGGGCACACTGAAGCTTTCTTT | CASSGGQGHTEAFF
NA | TRBJ2-7 | few | TRBV11-1 | TGTGCCAGCAGCCGAGCAGACAGGTCCCCCTACGAGCAGTACTTC | CASSRADRSPYEQYF
NA | TRBJ2-7 | NA | TRBV5-5 | TGTGCCAGCAGCTTGGCCGGCTCTAGAAGCTACGAGCAGTACTTC | CASSLAGSRSYEQYF
TRBD1 | TRBJ2-5 | NA | TRBV6-1 | TGTGCCAGCAGTGAGGGGACAGACCAAGAGACCCAGTACTTC | CASSEGTDQETQYF
NA | TRBJ1-1 | NA | TRBV6-5 | TGTGCCAGCAGTTATCGGAGGGAGACCGTGAACACTGAAGCTTTCTTT | CASSYRRETVNTEAFF
NA | TRBJ2-7 | NA | TRBV20-1 | TGCAGTGCTAGTATCCGAATCAATGAGCAGTACTTC | CSASIRINEQYF
TRBD2 | TRBJ2-1 | few | TRBV6-6 | TGTGCCAGCAGTACTCGGGGAGCGGGGGGGCATCATGAGCAGTTCTTC | CASSTRGAGGHHEQFF
TRBD1 | TRBJ1-2 | NA | TRBV29-1 | TGCAGCGTTGTGGACAGGGAGAATGGCTACACCTTC | CSVVDRENGYTF
NA | TRBJ1-1 | NA | TRBV12-3/TRBV12-4 | TGTGCCAGCAGTCGGAACAACAGGAACACTGAAGCTTTCTTT | CASSRNNRNTEAFF
NA | TRBJ2-5 | few | TRBV7-7 | TGTGCCAGCAGCTTATCTGGTCAGGGGAGGGAGACCCAGTACTTC | CASSLSGQGRETQYF
NA | TRBJ2-3 | few | TRBV10-3 | TGTGCCACCTCGACCACCACGGATACGCAGTATTTT | CATSTTTDTQYF
TRBD2 | TRBJ2-7 | NA | TRBV9 | TGTGCCAGCAGCCCCGGGGAGGGAGGCTACGAGCAGTACTTC | CASSPGEGGYEQYF
NA | TRBJ2-7 | few | TRBV20-1 | TGCAGTGCTAGAGATTTGGGTCTCCCAAGGTCCTACGAGCAGTACTTC | CSARDLGLPRSYEQYF
TRBD2 | TRBJ2-7 | NA | TRBV5-1 | TGCGCCAGCAGAAAAACCGGGACTATTTACGAGCAGTACTTC | CASRKTGTIYEQYF
TRBD1 | TRBJ1-6 | NA | TRBV20-1 | TGCAGTGGTCGACAGGGGTTGGATTCACCCCTCCACTTT | CSGRQGLDSPLHF
TRBD2 | TRBJ2-1 | NA | TRBV20-1 | TGCAGTGCCCAGTTTTTACTAGCGGGGGTGGCCTACAATGAGCAGTTCTTC | CSAQFLLAGVAYNEQFF
NA | TRBJ1-6 | NA | TRBV10-2 | TGCGCCAGCAGTGAGGGGGTACACTCACCCCTCCACTTT | CASSEGVHSPLHF
NA | TRBJ2-5 | few | TRBV6-1 | TGTGCCAGCAGCGGGCCAGCCCCCCTAGAGACCCAGTACTTC | CASSGPAPLETQYF
NA | TRBJ2-7 | many | TRBV7-2 | TGTGCCAGCAGCCCTCATGGTCCTACAGTCCCCCTCGAGCAGTACTTC | CASSPHGPTVPLEQYF
NA | TRBJ1-4 | NA | TRBV4-1 | TGCGCCAGCAGCCAAGAGGCGGGGCCAGGGAGTGAAAAACTGTTTTTT | CASSQEAGPGSEKLFF